The entry below describes one TCR beta chain. The sample comes from a study of blood T cell repertoires in COVID-19. J lost 2 bases, V lost 0 bases, and 9 bases had no gene match. This CDR3 comprises 19 residues. Germline CDR1 reads MGHRA; CDR2 reads YSYEKL. Sequencing was performed with immunoSEQ multiplex PCR; in TCRdb, only in-frame clones are kept and a portion is missing. The sample lists roughly 180,000 clones, around 74% seen once, with around 8% in the top ten. Input material: peripheral blood. V gene TRBV4-1 combines with J gene TRBJ2-6; TRBD1 matches at 8 bases. The TCR comes from a woman in her sixties with COVID-19, enrolled during active disease. The CDR3 spells CASSQDDQGARPGANVLTF. CDR3 sequence (DNA): TGCGCCAGCAGCCAAGATGACCAGGGGGCGAGGCCTGGGGCCAACGTCCTGACTTTC.